Listed below are T cell receptor beta chains from one sample, sequenced in a study of cytomegalovirus exposure and HLA in healthy donors. Method: immunoSEQ multiplex PCR; TCRdb's copy keeps in-frame clones and lacks some. The sample carries 150,000 to 200,000 clones, 79% recorded once. Sequences were obtained from PBMCs. The receptors shown here come from a woman between 45 and 60 years old in good health and CMV-seronegative. Each CDR3 is given without its conserved first and last residue. D genes are given only for firm matches. Size values are once, few and many counts, or a class for expanded clones, and some rows have none.

>-|-|TRBV6-6
ASSLDSLGV
>-|TRBD1|TRBV18
ASSLRQGKNTEAF
>-|-|TRBV6-5
ASSPRGSNTIY
>-|TRBD1|TRBV11-2
ASSLEQGVQETQY
>-|TRBD1|TRBV7-3
ASSQDREDTIY
>once|-|TRBV18
ASSPRESGGVYEQY
>-|TRBD1|TRBV6-6
ASSYAGTGNEQY
>-|TRBD1|TRBV28
ASSLPGQGGGNTIY
>few|-|TRBV6-1
ASSREQGAYEQY
>-|TRBD1|TRBV6-1
ASSETGGSYNEQF
>-|TRBD2|TRBV6-6
ASSSPGAGRYNEQF
>-|-|TRBV28
ASSLRRGYQPQH
>-|-|TRBV5-1
ASSSGLRVAGISNTIY
>-|TRBD1|TRBV13
ASSLDRGPETQY
>-|TRBD1|TRBV5-4
ASSPKRQGVKGYEQY
>-|TRBD1|TRBV2
ASSYLTGAFEKLF
>-|-|TRBV27
ASTHNPTDTQY